These 13 T cell receptor beta chains were sequenced from one sample in a study of T cell repertoires in aging, cancer and after chemotherapy. Multiplex touch-down PCR with TRB-A/B primers amplified rearranged V-D-J TRB sequences. TCRdb re-derived calls from the multiplex PCR reads in MiXCR, one entry per CDR3 protein. The top ten hold over 25% of the sample, which has some 2,200 distinct CDR3 sequences, less than 25% seen once. Peripheral blood genomic DNA, not sorted cells or RNA, was the template. What was sequenced was blood. The source is a human donor with a solid tumor.

The chain links TRBV12-5 to TRBJ2-5, with unresolved D. Trimming cost V 1 base and J 4 bases, with 1 base left between them. The CDR3 runs to 11 residues. Germline V gene data show CDR1 as LGHNT and CDR2 as FRNRAP. The CDR3 is CASGLGETQYF. The CDR3 DNA sequence: TGTGCTAGTGGTTTGGGAGAGACCCAGTACTTC.

The V and J genes are TRBV24-1 and TRBJ2-2; no clear D gene. CDR3 size: 13 residues. V gave up 3 bases and J gave up 7 bases, with 8 bases separating them. CDR1 and CDR2 (germline): KGHDR, SFDVKD. CDR3 protein: CATSDGSVGELFF. The CDR3 region has the DNA TGTGCCACCAGTGATGGATCCGTCGGGGAGCTGTTTTTT.

The CDR3 coding sequence is TGTGCCAGCTCCGGGACAGGGTCTGGCTACACCTTC. As protein: CASSGTGSGYTF. The rearrangement links TRBV5-6 to TRBJ1-2, with 9 bases matching TRBD1. V trimming: 7 bases; J trimming: 7 bases; junction bases outside the gene matches: 5. This CDR3 has 12 amino acids. Per germline, CDR1 SGHDT and CDR2 YYEEEE.

The count of this clonotype is one. This clone may be a read error of a much larger clone one base away. The chain uses TRBV6-5 and TRBJ2-7, with 9 nucleotides matching TRBD1. Trimming removed 6 bases from V and 8 bases from J; junction bases left unmatched: 11. Germline CDR1 MNHEY, CDR2 SVGAGI. CDR3 length equals 14 residues. The DNA for the CDR3 is TGTGCCAGCAGCCACGACCGGGACAGGGTCAAGCAGTACTTC. This gives the protein CASSHDRDRVKQYF.

Relative to its sample, this clonotype is medium-sized. This chain links TRBV6-2 or TRBV6-3 with TRBJ2-5; D tentatively fits TRBD1 or TRBD2 (6 bases each). Germline V gives CDR1 MNHEY, CDR2 SVGEGT. V was trimmed by 10 bases and J by 7 bases, leaving 25 bases between them. This CDR3 is 15 amino acids long. In nucleotides, the CDR3 is TGTGCCACCGCGGGAAGACTAGGGGGGCCAGGGACCCAGTACTTC. It specifies CATAGRLGGPGTQYF.

This clonotype is judged medium-sized. This chain uses TRBV6-5 with TRBJ2-3, with TRBD2 matching over 9 bases. The CDR3 is made up of 17 amino acids. V gave up 2 bases and J gave up 4 bases; unmatched junction bases: 10. Germline V lookup: CDR1 MNHEY, CDR2 SVGAGI. CDR3 in amino acids: CASSYPEGAGGPDTQYF. The CDR3 coding sequence is TGTGCCAGCAGTTACCCTGAGGGGGCGGGGGGGCCAGATACGCAGTATTTT.

This clonotype was counted only a few times. The V call is TRBV7-2, the J call TRBJ2-5, with D possibly being TRBD1 (6 bases). The germline V gene encodes CDR1 SGHTA and CDR2 FQGNSA. There are 13 residues in the CDR3. Trimming pared 5 bases from V and 0 bases from J, leaving 7 bases between. As DNA, the CDR3 is TGTGCCAGCAGCACAGGGTACCAAGAGACCCAGTACTTC. Protein sequence: CASSTGYQETQYF.

By share, this clonotype ranks as medium-sized. The chain employs TRBV27 and TRBJ1-5; tentatively, D is TRBD1 (6 bases). This CDR3 has 13 residues. The V gene's germline CDR1 is MNHEY and CDR2 SMNVEV (reference sequence). V was clipped by 6 bases and J by 4 bases, with 10 bases between them. The DNA for the CDR3 is TGTGCCAGCAGGGACAGTTTTAATCAGCCCCAGCATTTT. Translating it yields CASRDSFNQPQHF.

This clonotype was detected a few times. The chain joins TRBV7-9 to TRBJ2-2; TRBD2 might be the D (5 bases). There are 16 residues in the CDR3. CDR1 is SEHNR and CDR2 is FQNEAQ in the germline V gene (reference sequence). Trimming left V 6 bases short and J 4 bases short, with 18 bases between. The DNA for the CDR3 is TGTGCCAGCAGTTATATGGGCGGAGGTTTCACCGGGGAGCTGTTTTTT. It codes for CASSYMGGGFTGELFF.

This clonotype was detected a few times. The chain recombines TRBV7-9 with TRBJ1-2; no definite D call. The CDR3 runs to 13 residues. CDR1 and CDR2 (germline): SEHNR, FQNEAQ (reference sequence). V dropped 1 base and J dropped 3 bases, with 6 bases sitting between them. DNA of the CDR3: TGTGCCAGCAGCTTAGGGGAGGACTATGGCTACACCTTC. It yields the protein CASSLGEDYGYTF.

This clonotype ranks as medium-sized (0.01 to 0.1%). CDR3 residues: CASRGYPMNTEAFF. CDR3 sequence (DNA): TGTGCCAGTAGAGGTTATCCCATGAACACTGAAGCTTTCTTT. The chain has TRBV19 and TRBJ1-1; D is unresolved. The length of the CDR3 is 14 residues. From germline, CDR1 is LNHDA and CDR2 SQIVND (reference sequence). V lost 6 bases and J lost 0, with 11 bases in between.

This chain joins TRBV15 and TRBJ1-5; 11 bases match TRBD1. J gave up 4 bases and V 10 bases, and 9 bases lay outside the gene matches. The CDR3 sequence is 15 residues long. Germline CDR1 and CDR2: LNHNV and YYDKDF (reference sequence). Here the CDR3 DNA reads TGTGCCAGCAGAGAGGGACAGGGGGGGAATCAGCCCCAGCATTTT. This translates into CASREGQGGNQPQHF.

This chain connects TRBV20-1 to TRBJ1-1; no definite D call. CDR1 is DFQATT, CDR2 SNEGSKA, per germline (reference sequence). CDR3 size: 14 residues. V dropped 3 bases and J dropped 3 bases, with 14 bases sitting between them. CDR3 in DNA: TGCAGTGCTAGGCGGCCGGGCCGCGACACTGAAGCTTTCTTT. It is translated as CSARRPGRDTEAFF.